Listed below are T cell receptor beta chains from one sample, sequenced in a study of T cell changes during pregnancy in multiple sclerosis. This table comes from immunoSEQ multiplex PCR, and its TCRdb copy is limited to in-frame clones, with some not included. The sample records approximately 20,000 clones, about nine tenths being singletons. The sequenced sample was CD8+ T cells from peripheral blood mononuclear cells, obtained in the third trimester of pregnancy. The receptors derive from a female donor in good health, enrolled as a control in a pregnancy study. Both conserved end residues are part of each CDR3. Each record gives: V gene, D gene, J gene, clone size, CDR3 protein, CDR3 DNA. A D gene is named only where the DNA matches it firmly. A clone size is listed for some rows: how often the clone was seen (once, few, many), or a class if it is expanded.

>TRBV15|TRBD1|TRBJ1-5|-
CATSTIISGTGGNQPQHF
TGTGCCACCAGCACAATAATTTCCGGGACAGGGGGCAATCAGCCCCAGCATTTT
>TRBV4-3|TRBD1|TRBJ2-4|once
CASSQSQGANIQYF
TGCGCCAGCAGCCAATCACAGGGGGCGAACATTCAGTACTTC
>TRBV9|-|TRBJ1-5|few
CASSAGGDLGPQHF
TGTGCCAGCAGCGCCGGGGGTGACCTAGGGCCCCAGCATTTT
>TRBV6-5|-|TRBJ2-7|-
CASSPGPRTKHEQYF
TGTGCCAGCAGTCCCGGACCTCGGACTAAGCACGAGCAGTACTTC
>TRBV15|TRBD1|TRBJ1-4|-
CATSQGQDNEKLFF
TGTGCCACCAGCCAGGGACAGGATAATGAAAAACTGTTTTTT
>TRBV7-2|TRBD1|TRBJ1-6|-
CASSSRQGAAPLHF
TGTGCCAGCAGCTCGCGACAGGGAGCGGCACCCCTCCACTTT
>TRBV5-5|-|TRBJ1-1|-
CASSSELEAGAFF
TGTGCCAGCAGCTCCGAATTGGAGGCTGGGGCTTTCTTT
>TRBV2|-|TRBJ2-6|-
CASNSLSSGANVLTF
TGTGCCAGCAATTCTTTGAGCTCTGGGGCCAACGTCCTGACTTTC
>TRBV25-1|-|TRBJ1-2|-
CASYREGDGYTF
TGTGCCTCGTATCGGGAGGGGGATGGCTACACCTTC
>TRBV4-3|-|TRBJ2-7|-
CASSQGTRGTYEQYF
TGCGCCAGCAGCCAAGGAACCAGGGGAACCTACGAGCAGTACTTC
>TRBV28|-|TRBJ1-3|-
CASSLGISGNTIYF
TGTGCCAGCAGTTTAGGCATCTCTGGAAACACCATATATTTT
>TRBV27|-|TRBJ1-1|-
CASSLSSGEAFF
TGTGCCAGCAGTTTATCAAGCGGTGAAGCTTTCTTT
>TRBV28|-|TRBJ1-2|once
CASSLTGNYGYTF
TGTGCCAGCAGTCTTACAGGGAACTATGGCTACACCTTC
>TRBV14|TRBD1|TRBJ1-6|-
CASSQDWGTDDSPLHF
TGTGCCAGCAGCCAAGATTGGGGGACAGACGATTCACCCCTCCACTTT
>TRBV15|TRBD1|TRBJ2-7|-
CATSRDRDRVYEQYF
TGTGCCACCAGCAGAGATCGGGACAGGGTCTACGAGCAGTACTTC
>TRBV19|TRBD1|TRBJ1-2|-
CASSIGLPWDRAYGYTF
TGTGCCAGTAGTATAGGGCTACCTTGGGACAGGGCCTATGGCTACACCTTC
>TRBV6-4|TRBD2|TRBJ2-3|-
CASSERGGTDTQYF
TGTGCCAGCAGTGAGCGGGGGGGCACAGATACGCAGTATTTT
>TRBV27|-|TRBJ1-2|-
CASSLSMDSVDGYTF
TGTGCCAGCAGTTTATCTATGGACAGCGTTGATGGCTACACCTTC
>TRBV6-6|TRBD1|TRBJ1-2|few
CASSSTGGGENGYTF
TGTGCCAGCAGTTCCACCGGAGGGGGCGAGAATGGCTACACCTTC
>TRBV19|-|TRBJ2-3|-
CASSILGEGTDTQYF
TGTGCCAGTAGTATACTTGGGGAGGGCACAGATACGCAGTATTTT
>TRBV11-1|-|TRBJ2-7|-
CASGTGSYEQYF
TGTGCCAGCGGAACAGGGTCCTACGAGCAGTACTTC
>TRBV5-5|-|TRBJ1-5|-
CASSLERQGNQPQHF
TGTGCCAGCAGCTTGGAACGTCAGGGCAATCAGCCCCAGCATTTT
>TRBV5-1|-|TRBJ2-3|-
CASSVQGRTDTQYF
TGCGCCAGCAGCGTACAGGGTAGGACAGATACGCAGTATTTT
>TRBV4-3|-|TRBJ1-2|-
CASSPGRTYGYTF
TGCGCCAGCAGCCCGGGGAGGACTTATGGCTACACCTTC
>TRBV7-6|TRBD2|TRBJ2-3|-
CASSLSASGSTDTQYF
TGTGCCAGCAGCTTATCGGCTAGCGGAAGCACAGATACGCAGTATTTT
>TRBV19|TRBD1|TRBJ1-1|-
CASSSRTGGSLNTEAFF
TGTGCCAGTAGTAGTCGGACAGGGGGCTCTCTGAACACTGAAGCTTTCTTT
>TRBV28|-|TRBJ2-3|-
CASSLISSTDTQYF
TGTGCCAGCAGTTTAATTAGCAGCACAGATACGCAGTATTTT
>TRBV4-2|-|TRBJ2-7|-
CASSQDLGSYEQYF
TGTGCCAGCAGCCAAGATCTGGGGAGCTACGAGCAGTACTTC
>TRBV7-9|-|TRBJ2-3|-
CASSYDRDSSTDTQYF
TGTGCCAGCAGCTATGACCGAGACTCTAGCACAGATACGCAGTATTTT
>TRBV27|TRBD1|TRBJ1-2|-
CASSLDRGVGYTF
TGTGCCAGCAGTTTAGACAGGGGAGTTGGCTACACCTTC
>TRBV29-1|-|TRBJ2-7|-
CSVEGGVATYEQYF
TGCAGCGTTGAAGGGGGGGTGGCGACCTACGAGCAGTACTTC
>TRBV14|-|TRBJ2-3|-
CASSQRGLQDTTDTQYF
TGTGCCAGCAGCCAAAGGGGGTTGCAGGACACCACAGATACGCAGTATTTT
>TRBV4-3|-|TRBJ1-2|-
CASSPTDSYYGYTF
TGCGCCAGCAGCCCGACGGACAGCTACTATGGCTATACCTTC
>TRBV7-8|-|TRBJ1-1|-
CASSYDSEAFF
TGTGCCAGCAGCTACGACAGCGAAGCTTTCTTT
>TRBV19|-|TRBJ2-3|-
CASSRAEGDTQYF
TGTGCCTCCTCGAGGGCAGAGGGAGATACGCAGTATTTT
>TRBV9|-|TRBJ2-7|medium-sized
CASSATPRLAHYEQYF
TGTGCCAGCAGCGCCACACCCCGACTGGCTCATTACGAGCAGTACTTC
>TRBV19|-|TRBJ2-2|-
CASSIDSGTGELFF
TGTGCCAGTAGTATAGACTCAGGGACCGGGGAGCTGTTTTTT
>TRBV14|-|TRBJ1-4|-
CASSGEKLFF
TGTGCCAGCTCCGGTGAAAAACTGTTTTTT
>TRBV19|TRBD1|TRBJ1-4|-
CASSGQGEIGRTNEKLFF
TGTGCCAGTAGTGGACAGGGGGAAATAGGGCGAACTAATGAAAAACTGTTTTTT
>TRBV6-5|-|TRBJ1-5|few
CASSPGMGQPQHF
TGTGCCAGCAGTCCAGGGATGGGTCAGCCCCAGCATTTT
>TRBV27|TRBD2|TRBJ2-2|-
CASSRWRLAGDTGELFF
TGTGCCAGCAGCCGGTGGAGACTAGCGGGGGACACCGGGGAGCTGTTTTTT
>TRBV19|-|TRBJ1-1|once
CASSMFQVTEAFF
TGTGCCAGTAGTATGTTTCAGGTGACTGAAGCTTTCTTT
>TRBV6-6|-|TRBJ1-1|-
CASWTEMNTEAFF
TGTGCCAGCTGGACAGAGATGAACACTGAAGCTTTCTTT
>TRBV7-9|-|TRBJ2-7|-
CASSPSLRSAYEQYF
TGTGCCAGCAGCCCTAGTCTGAGATCGGCCTACGAGCAGTACTTC
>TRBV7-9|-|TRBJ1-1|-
CASFPLMNTEAFF
TGTGCCAGCTTCCCTCTTATGAACACTGAAGCTTTCTTT
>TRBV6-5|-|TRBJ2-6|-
CASSKTGSGANVLTF
TGTGCCAGCAGTAAGACCGGGTCTGGGGCCAACGTCCTGACTTTC
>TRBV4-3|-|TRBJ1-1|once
CASSQGAQLNTEAFF
TGCGCCAGCAGCCAAGGCGCACAGTTGAACACTGAAGCTTTCTTT
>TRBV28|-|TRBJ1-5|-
CASNSWTDSDQPQHF
TGTGCCAGCAACTCCTGGACGGACAGCGATCAGCCCCAGCATTTT
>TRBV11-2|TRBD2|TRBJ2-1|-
CASSEGGTSGHNEQFF
TGTGCCAGCAGCGAAGGGGGGACTAGCGGTCACAATGAGCAGTTCTTC
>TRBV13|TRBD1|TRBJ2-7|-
CASSVSRDSYEQYF
TGTGCCAGCAGCGTCTCCCGGGACAGCTACGAGCAGTACTTC
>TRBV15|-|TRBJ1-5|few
CATSATQDSPRPQHF
TGTGCCACCAGCGCGACCCAGGATTCCCCGCGGCCCCAGCATTTT
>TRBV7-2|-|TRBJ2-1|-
CASTFGQGLNEQFF
TGTGCCAGCACCTTCGGGCAGGGCCTCAATGAGCAGTTCTTC
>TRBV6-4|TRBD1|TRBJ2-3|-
CASSDSAGGSTDTQYF
TGTGCCAGCAGTGACTCGGCAGGGGGATCTACAGATACGCAGTATTTT